This T cell receptor beta chain was sequenced during a study of monozygotic twins with inflammatory bowel disease. Addition of UMIs with a 6-nucleotide sample barcode was achieved by template switching. TCRdb re-called the 5' RACE reads; every CDR3 protein appears as one record, without DNA. Its clone listing holds about 300,000 distinct CDR3 sequences. The CDR3 has 14 residues. In germline, CDR1 is ENHRY, CDR2 SYGVKD. Sequenced material: blood. This sequence originates from a human donor with ulcerative colitis or Crohn's disease, or a healthy co-twin of an affected twin (not recorded which). This rearrangement joins TRBV10-3 to TRBJ2-5; the TCRdb D gene call, TRBD2, has no DNA to confirm it. The CDR3: CAAKSGPAQETQYF.